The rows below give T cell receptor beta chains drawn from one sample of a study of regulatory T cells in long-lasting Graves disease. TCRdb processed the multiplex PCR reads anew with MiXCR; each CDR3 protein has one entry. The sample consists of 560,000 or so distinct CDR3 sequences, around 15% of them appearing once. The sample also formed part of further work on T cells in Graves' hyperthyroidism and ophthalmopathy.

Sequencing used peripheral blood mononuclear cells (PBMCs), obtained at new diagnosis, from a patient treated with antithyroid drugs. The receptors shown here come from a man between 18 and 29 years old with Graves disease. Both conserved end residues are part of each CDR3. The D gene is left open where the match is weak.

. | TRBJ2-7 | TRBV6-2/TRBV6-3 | CASSEGEDSYEQYF
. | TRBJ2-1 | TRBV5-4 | CASSLASGVHNEQFF
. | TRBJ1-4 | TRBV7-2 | CASSLGGDEKLFF
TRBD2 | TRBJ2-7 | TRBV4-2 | CASSQDGGGLAVYEQYF
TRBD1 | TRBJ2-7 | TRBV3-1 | CASSQDKDRGDSYEQYF
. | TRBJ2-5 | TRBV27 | CASSSDQETQYF
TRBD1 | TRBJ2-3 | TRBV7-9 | CASSLKTGKATDTQYF
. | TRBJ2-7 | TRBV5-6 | CASSLSGPRYEQYF
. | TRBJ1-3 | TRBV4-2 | CASSQDWRTSGNTIYF
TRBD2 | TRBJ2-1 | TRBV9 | CASSVGETSGRVEQFF
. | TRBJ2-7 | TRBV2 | CAGGDNNYEQYF
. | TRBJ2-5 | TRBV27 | CASSPDLGSYQETQYF
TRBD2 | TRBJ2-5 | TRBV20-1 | CSAGTSGRETQYF
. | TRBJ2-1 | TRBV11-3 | CASSLNSRSYNEQFF
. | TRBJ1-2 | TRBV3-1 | CASSLQYGYTF
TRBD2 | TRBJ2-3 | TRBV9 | CASSQTSSDTQYF
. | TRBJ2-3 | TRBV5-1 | CASSMGAPGRASRDTQYF
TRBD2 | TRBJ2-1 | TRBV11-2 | CASSSLADYNEQFF
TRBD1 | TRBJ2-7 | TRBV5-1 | CASRTGKAYEQYF
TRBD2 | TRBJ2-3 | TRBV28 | CASSFALAGGPDTQYF
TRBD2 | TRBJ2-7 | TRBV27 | CASSGLAGGRSYEQYF
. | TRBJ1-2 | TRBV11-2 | CASSLGGEGYTF
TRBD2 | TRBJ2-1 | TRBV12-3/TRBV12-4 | CASSSIRVSGVQLEQFF
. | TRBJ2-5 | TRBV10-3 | CAISDGGQGETQYF
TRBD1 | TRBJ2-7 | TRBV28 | CASSRQGRYEQYF
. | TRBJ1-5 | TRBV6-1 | CASSVLGFLGMQPQHF
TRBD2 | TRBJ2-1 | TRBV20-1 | CSARGGRIYNEQFF
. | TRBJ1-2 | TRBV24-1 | CATSDPGTAEGGYTF
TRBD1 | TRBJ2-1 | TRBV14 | CASSPGDRGFANEQFF
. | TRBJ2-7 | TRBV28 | CASSLTYEQYF
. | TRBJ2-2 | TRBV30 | CAWSPPGELFF
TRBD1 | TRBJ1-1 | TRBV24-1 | CATSDSRQGNTEAFF
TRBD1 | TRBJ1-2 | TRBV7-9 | CASSFVRTGYGYTF
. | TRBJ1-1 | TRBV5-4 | CASSLDRHSEAFF
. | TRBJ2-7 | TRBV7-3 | CASTQWDTGPDYEQYF
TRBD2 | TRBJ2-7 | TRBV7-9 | CASSLSSGTRLF
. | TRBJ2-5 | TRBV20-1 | CSARGDPQGQETQYF
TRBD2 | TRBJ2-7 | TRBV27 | CASSLVAGAGEQYF
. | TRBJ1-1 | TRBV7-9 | CASISILDTEAFF
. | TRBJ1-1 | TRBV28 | CASSTGSIMNTEAFF
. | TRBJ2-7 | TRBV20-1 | CSARDVQGGSLSYEQYF
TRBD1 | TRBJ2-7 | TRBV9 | CASSRDRASHYEQYF
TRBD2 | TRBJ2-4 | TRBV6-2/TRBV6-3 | CASSPAGLAGGLKNIQYF
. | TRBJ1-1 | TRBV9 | CASSVLSSGTEAFF
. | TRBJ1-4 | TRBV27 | CASKGYGTEKLFF